This T cell receptor beta chain was captured in a study of CD8+ T cells in alopecia areata. Study at large: It was oral tofacitinib, at 5 to 10 mg twice daily, that treated patients received.

PBMCs served as the source from which CD4+ and CD8+ T cells were sorted. Turning to this clone: The antigen is not known.

The CDR3 spans 15 residues. Germline CDR1 is MNHEY and CDR2 is SMNVEV (reference sequence). Deletions cut 8 bases from V and 3 bases from J, with 20 bases between. Isolated RNA was reverse transcribed into cDNA used as the sequencing template. TCRdb's table, derived via immunoSEQ multiplex PCR, lists solely in-frame clones and lacks some. Altogether about 150,000 clones are present, about 90% being singletons, with the ten largest covering more than 12%. Whole-study results and caveats: It was lesional scalp, especially alopecia totalis/universalis, that showed higher clonality than normal scalp. Resident alphabeta T cells of normal skin are also sequenced in scalp samples.

This rearrangement joins TRBV27 to TRBJ2-7, with a weak D call TRBD1 (6 bases). This receptor was identified in a human donor with alopecia areata. The material sequenced was CD8+ T cells sorted from blood, taken at week 0. CDR3 sequence (DNA): TGTGCCAGCGGTACAATCGACAGGCTGTACTACGAGCAGTACTTC. This encodes CASGTIDRLYYEQYF.